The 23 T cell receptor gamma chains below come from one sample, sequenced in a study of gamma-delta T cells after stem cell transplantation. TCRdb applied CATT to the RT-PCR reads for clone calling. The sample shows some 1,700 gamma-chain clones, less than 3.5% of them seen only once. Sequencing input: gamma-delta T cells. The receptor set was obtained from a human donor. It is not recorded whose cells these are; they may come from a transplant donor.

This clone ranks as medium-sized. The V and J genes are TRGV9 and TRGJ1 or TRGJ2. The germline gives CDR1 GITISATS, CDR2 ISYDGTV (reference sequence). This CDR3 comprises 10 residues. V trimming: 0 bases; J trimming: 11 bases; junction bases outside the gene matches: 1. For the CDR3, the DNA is TGTGCCTTGTGGGAGGTGCAGAAACTCTTT. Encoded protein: CALWEVQKLF.

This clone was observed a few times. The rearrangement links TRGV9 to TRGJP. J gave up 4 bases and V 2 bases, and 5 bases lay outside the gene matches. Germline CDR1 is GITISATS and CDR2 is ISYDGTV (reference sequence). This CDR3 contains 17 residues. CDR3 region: CALWEAGQELGKKIKVF. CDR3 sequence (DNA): TGTGCCTTGTGGGAGGCCGGCCAAGAGTTGGGCAAAAAAATCAAGGTATTT.

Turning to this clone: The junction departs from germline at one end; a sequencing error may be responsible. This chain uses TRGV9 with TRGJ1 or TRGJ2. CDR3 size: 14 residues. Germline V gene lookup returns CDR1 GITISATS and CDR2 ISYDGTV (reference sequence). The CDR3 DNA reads TGTACCTTGTGGGAGGTGCTTATTTATTATAAGAAACTCTTT. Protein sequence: CTLWEVLIYYKKLF.

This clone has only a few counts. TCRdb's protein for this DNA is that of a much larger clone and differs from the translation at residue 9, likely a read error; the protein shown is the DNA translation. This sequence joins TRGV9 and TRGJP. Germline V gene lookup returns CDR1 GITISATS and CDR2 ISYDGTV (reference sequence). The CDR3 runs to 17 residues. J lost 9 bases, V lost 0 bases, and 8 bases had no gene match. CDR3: CALWEVIKGLGKKIKVF. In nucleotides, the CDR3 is TGTGCCTTGTGGGAGGTGATAAAGGGGTTGGGCAAAAAAATCAAGGTATTT.

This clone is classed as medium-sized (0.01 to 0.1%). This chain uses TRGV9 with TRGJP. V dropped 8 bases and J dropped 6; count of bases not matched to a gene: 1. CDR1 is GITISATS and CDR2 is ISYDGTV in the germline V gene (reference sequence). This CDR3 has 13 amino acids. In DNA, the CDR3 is TGTGCCTTGTCAGAGTTGGGCAAAAAAATCAAGGTATTT. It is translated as CALSELGKKIKVF.

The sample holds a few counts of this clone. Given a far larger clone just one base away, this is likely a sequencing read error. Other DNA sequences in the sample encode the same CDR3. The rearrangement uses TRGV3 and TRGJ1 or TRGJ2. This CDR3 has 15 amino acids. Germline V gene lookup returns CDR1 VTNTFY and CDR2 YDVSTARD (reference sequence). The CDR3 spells CATWDRQRLYYKKLF. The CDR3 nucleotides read TGCGCCACCTGGGACAGGCAGAGGTTATATTATAAGAAACTCTTT.

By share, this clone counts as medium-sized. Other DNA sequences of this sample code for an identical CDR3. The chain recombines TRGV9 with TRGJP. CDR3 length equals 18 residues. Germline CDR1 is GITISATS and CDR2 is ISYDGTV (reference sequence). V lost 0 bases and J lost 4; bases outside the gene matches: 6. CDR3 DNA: TGTGCCTTGTGGGAGGTGCACCCACAAGAGTTGGGCAAAAAAATCAAGGTATTT. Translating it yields CALWEVHPQELGKKIKVF.

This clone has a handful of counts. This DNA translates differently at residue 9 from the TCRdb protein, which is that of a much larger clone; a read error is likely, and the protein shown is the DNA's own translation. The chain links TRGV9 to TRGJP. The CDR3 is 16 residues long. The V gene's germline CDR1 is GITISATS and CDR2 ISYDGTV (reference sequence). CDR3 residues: CALWELEESGKKIKVF. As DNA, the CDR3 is TGTGCCTTGTGGGAGTTGGAAGAGTCGGGCAAAAAAATCAAGGTATTT.

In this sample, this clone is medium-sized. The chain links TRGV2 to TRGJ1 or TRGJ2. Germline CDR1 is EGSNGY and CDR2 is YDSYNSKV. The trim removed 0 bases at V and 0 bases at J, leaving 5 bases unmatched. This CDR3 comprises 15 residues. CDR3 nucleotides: TGTGCCACCTGGGACGGGCCCCTGAATTATTATAAGAAACTCTTT. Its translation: CATWDGPLNYYKKLF.

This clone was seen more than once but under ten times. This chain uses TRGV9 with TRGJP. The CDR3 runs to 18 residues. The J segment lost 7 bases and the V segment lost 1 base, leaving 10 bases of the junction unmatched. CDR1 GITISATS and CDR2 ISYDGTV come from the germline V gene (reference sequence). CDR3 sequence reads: CALWEVSGSELGKKIKVF. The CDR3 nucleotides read TGTGCCTTGTGGGAGGTATCGGGGTCGGAGTTGGGCAAAAAAATCAAGGTATTT.

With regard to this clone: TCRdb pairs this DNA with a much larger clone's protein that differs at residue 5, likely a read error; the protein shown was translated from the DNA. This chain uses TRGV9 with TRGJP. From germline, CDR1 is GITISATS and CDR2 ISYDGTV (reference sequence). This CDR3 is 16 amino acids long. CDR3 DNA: TGTGCCTTGTGGAAGGTGATCGGGTTGGGCAAAAAAATCAAGGTATTT. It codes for CALWKVIGLGKKIKVF.

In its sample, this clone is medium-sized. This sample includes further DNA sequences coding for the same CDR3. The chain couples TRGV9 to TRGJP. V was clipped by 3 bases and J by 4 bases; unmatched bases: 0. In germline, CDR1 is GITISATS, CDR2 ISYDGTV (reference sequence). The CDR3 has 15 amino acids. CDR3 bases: TGTGCCTTGTGGGAGCAAGAGTTGGGCAAAAAAATCAAGGTATTT. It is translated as CALWEQELGKKIKVF.

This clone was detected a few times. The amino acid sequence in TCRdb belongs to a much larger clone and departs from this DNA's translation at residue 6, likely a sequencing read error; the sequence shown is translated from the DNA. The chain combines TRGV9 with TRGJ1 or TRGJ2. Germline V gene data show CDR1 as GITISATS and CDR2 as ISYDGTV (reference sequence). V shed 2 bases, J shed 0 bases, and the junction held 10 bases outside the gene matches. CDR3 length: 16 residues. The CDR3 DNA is TGTGCCTTGTGGGAGGCGAACCCCGGGAATTATTATAAGAAACTCTTT. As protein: CALWEANPGNYYKKLF.

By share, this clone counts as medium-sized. The CDR3 loop is CATWDGPRDYKKLF. Here the CDR3 DNA reads TGTGCCACCTGGGACGGGCCCAGGGATTATAAGAAACTCTTT. The rearrangement uses TRGV2 and TRGJ1 or TRGJ2. Trimming removed 0 bases from V and 5 bases from J; junction bases left unmatched: 7. Germline CDR1 and CDR2: EGSNGY and YDSYNSKV. This CDR3 spans 14 amino acids.

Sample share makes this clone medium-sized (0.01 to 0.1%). CDR3 residues: CALWEYQPELGKKIKVF. CDR3 in DNA: TGTGCCTTGTGGGAGTACCAGCCAGAGTTGGGCAAAAAAATCAAGGTATTT. V gene TRGV9 combines with J gene TRGJP. The length of the CDR3 is 17 residues. V lost 3 bases and J lost 6; bases outside the gene matches: 8. CDR1 and CDR2 from the germline V gene are GITISATS and ISYDGTV (reference sequence).

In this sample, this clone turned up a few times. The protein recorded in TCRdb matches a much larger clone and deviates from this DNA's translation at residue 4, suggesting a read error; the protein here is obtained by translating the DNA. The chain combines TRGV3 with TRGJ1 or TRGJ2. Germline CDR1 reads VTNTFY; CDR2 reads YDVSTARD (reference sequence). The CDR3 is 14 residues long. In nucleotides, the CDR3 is TGTGCCACCCGGGACAGGTTTCGGGGTTATAAGAAACTCTTT. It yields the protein CATRDRFRGYKKLF.

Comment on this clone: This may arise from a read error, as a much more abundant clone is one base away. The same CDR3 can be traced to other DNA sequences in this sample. CDR3 protein: CALWLGREKLF. In nucleotides, the CDR3 is TGTGCCTTGTGGTTGGGACGGGAGAAACTCTTT. The genes are TRGV9 and TRGJ1 or TRGJ2. This CDR3 spans 11 amino acids. Germline lookup yields CDR1 GITISATS and CDR2 ISYDGTV (reference sequence). The junction had 10 bases not matched to a gene; V was cut back by 6 bases and J by 11 bases.

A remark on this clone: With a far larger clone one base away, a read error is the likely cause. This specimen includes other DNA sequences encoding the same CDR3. This CDR3 is CALWEEQELGKKIKVF. CDR3 coding DNA: TGTGCCTTGTGGGAGGAACAAGAGTTGGGTAAAAAAATCAAGGTATTT. The chain carries TRGV9 and TRGJP. This CDR3 has 16 residues. Germline-derived CDR1 and CDR2 are GITISATS and ISYDGTV (reference sequence).

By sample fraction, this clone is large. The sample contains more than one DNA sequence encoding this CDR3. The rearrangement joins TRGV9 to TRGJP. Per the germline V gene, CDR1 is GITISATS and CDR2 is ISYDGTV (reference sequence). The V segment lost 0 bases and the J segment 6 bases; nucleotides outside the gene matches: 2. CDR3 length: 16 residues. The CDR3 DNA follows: TGTGCCTTGTGGGAGGTGTTAGAGTTGGGCAAAAAAATCAAGGTATTT. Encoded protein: CALWEVLELGKKIKVF.

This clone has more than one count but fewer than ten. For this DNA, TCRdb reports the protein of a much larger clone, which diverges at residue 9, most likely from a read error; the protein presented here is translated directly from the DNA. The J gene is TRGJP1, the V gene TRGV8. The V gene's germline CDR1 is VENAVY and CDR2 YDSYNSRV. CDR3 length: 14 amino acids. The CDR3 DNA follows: TGTGCCACCTGGGATTATACCACTGATTGGTTCAAGATATTT. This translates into CATWDYTTDWFKIF.

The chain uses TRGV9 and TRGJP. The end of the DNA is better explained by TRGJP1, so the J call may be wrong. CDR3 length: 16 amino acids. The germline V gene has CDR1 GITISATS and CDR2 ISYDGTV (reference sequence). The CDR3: CALWEISELGKKIKIF. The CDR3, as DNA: TGTGCCTTGTGGGAAATATCAGAGTTGGGCAAAAAAATCAAGATATTT.

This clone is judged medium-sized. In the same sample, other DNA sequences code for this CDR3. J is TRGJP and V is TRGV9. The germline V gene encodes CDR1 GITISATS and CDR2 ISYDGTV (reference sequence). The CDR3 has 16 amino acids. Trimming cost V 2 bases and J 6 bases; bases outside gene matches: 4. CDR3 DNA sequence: TGTGCCTTGTGGGAGGCCCCAGAGTTGGGCAAAAAAATCAAGGTATTT. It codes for CALWEAPELGKKIKVF.

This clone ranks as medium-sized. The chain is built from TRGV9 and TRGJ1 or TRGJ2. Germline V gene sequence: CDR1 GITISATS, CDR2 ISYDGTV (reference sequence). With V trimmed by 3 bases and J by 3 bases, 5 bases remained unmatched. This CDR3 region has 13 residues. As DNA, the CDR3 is TGTGCCTTGTGGGAGCCGCTTTATTATAAGAAACTCTTT. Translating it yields CALWEPLYYKKLF.